The clone carrying this T cell receptor beta chain was found once. These data are taken from a study of blood T cells in healthy people across ages. A second about 6 to 12 cycle PCR used barcoded and J-beta primers. Via MiXCR, TCRdb re-called the 5' RACE reads, giving one row per CDR3 protein. This sample has 1.5 million to 2 million distinct CDR3 sequences, with just under 50% found just once. V lost 7 bases, J lost 7 bases, and 14 bases lay in between. CDR1 is MDHEN, CDR2 SYDVKM, per germline. This CDR3 is built from 13 residues. This clonotype was sampled from a woman in her thirties or forties in good health. The rearrangement uses TRBV28 and TRBJ2-4; D not certain. The specimen was blood. The CDR3 region is CASTETPANIQYF. Written as DNA, the CDR3 is TGTGCCAGCACCGAAACACCAGCGAACATTCAGTACTTC.